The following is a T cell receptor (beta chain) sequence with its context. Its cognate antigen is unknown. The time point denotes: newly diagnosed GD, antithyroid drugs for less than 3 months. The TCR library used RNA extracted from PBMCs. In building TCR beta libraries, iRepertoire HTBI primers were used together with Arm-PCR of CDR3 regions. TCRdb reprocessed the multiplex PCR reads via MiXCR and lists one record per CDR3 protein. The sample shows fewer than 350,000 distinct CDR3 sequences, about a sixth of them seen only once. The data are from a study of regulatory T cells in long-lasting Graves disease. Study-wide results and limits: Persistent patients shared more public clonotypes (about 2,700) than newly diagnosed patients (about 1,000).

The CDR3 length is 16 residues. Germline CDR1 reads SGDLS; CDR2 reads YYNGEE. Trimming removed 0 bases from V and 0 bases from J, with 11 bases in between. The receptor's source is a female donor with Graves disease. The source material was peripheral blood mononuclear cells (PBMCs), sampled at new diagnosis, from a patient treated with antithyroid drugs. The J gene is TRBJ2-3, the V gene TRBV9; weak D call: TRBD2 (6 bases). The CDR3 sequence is CASSVVGSGSTDTQYF. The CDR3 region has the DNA TGTGCCAGCAGCGTAGTTGGTAGCGGAAGCACAGATACGCAGTATTTT.